This note documents a single T cell receptor (beta chain) sequence. This clone showed up just once. Its antigen specificity is not known. No base quality information exists; no much larger clone differs at one position. The data are from a study of T cell changes during pregnancy in multiple sclerosis (dated by TCRdb to the late 2010s). About the investigation overall: The study looked at changes in the T cell repertoire across pregnancy in women with multiple sclerosis.

From its cysteine to its phenylalanine, the CDR3 spans 17 amino acids. Solely the CDR3 DNA is kept, with 51 bases framed from the first base. Based on the germline V gene, the CDR1 and CDR2 sequences are SGHTA and FQGNSA. Clipping removes 0 bases from V and 2 bases from J, with 4 as the unmatched junction base count. Libraries were prepared through the immunoSEQ multiplex PCR assay. Sourced from immuneACCESS, this table was stored by TCRdb with only in-frame sequences that have V and J called. A share of the clones is absent; for the studies checked, an unresolved V gene accounts for under half, and the remainder has no known explanation. Here the sample has 50,000 to 60,000 clones; more than 80% occur a single time. The ten largest clones capture 0.5% to 0.6% of the sample.

The origin of this receptor is a female donor with multiple sclerosis, enrolled in a pregnancy study. The receptor chain draws on TRBV7-2 and TRBJ2-3, with 11 middle bases fitting TRBD2. This specimen was CD4+ T cells from peripheral blood mononuclear cells, taken in the first trimester of pregnancy. The CDR3 region reads CASSLATSGVSTDTQYF. Here is the DNA: TGTGCCAGCAGCTTAGCGACTAGCGGGGTGTCCACAGATACGCAGTATTTT.